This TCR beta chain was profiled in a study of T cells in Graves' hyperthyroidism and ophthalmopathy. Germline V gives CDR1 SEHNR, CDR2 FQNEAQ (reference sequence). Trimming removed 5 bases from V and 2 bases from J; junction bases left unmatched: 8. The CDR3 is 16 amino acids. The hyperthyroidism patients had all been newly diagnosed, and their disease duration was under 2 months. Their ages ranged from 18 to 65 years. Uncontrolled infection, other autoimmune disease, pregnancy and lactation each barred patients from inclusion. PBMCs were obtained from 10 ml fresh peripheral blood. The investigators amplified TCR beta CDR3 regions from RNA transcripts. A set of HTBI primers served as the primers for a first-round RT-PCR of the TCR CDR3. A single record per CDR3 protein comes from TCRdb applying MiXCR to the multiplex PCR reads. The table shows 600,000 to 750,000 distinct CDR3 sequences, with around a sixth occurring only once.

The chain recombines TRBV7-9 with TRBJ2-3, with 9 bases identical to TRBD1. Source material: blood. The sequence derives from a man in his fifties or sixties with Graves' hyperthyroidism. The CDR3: CASSRGTGIITDTQYF. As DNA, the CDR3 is TGTGCCAGCAGCCGAGGGACAGGGATTATCACAGATACGCAGTATTTT.